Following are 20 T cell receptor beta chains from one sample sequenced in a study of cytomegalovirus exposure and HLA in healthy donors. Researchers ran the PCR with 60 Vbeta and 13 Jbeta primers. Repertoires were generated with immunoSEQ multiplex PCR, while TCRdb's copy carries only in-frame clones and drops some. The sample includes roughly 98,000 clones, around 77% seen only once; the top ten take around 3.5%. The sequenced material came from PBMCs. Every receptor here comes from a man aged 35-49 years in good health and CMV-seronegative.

The CDR3 nucleotides read TGTGCCATCAGTAACCGTAGGGGACAGGGCTCCTACGAGCAGTACTTC. Amino acids: CAISNRRGQGSYEQYF. The V call is TRBV10-3, the J call TRBJ2-7, with 9 bases aligning to TRBD1. Germline V lookup: CDR1 ENHRY, CDR2 SYGVKD. Unmatched junction bases numbered 8, after V lost 5 bases and J lost 0 bases. The CDR3 consists of 16 residues.

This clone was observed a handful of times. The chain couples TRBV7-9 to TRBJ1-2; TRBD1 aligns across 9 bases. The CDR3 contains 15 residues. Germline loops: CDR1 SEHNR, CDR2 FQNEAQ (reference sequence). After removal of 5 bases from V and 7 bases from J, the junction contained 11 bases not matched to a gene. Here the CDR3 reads CASSHEQGALGGYTF. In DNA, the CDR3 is TGTGCCAGCAGCCACGAACAGGGGGCCCTGGGTGGCTACACCTTC.

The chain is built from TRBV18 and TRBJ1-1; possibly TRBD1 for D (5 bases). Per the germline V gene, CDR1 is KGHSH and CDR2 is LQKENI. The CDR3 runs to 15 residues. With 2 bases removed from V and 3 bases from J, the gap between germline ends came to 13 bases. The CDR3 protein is CASSPYAGLDTEAFF. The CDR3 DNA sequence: TGTGCCAGCTCACCATATGCAGGGTTAGACACTGAAGCTTTCTTT.

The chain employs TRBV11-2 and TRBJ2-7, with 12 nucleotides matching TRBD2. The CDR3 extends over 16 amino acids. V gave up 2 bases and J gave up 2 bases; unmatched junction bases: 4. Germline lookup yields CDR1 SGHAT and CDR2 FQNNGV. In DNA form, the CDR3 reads TGTGCCAGCAGCTTACGTCCTAGCGGGGGGGCCTACGAGCAGTACTTC. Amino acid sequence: CASSLRPSGGAYEQYF.

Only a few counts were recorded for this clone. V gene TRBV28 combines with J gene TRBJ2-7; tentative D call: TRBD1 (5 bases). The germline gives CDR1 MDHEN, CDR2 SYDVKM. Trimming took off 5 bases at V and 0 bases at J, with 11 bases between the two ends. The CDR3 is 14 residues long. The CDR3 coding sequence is TGTGCCAGCAGTCTAACAGGAATCTCCTACGAGCAGTACTTC. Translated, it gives CASSLTGISYEQYF.

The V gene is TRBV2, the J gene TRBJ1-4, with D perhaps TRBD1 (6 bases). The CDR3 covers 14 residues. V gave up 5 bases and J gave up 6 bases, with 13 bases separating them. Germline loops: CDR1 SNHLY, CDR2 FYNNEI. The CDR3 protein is CASSSTGLHEKLFF. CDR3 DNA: TGTGCCAGCAGTTCTACAGGGTTACATGAAAAACTGTTTTTT.

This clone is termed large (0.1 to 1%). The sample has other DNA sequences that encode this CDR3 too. In DNA, the CDR3 is TGTGCCAGCAGGCTGGACAGCCAGAGTAGGGGTTTCTTT. This sequence encodes CASRLDSQSRGFF. The rearrangement joins TRBV2 to TRBJ1-1, with D maybe TRBD1 (6 bases). Trimming cost V 6 bases and J 13 bases, with 21 bases left between them. The CDR3 is 13 residues long. Germline V gene sequence: CDR1 SNHLY, CDR2 FYNNEI.

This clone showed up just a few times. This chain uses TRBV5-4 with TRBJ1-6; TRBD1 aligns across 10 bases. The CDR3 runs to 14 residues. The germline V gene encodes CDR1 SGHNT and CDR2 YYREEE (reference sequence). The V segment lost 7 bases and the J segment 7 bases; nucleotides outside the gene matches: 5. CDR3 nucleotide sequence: TGTGCCAGCTCCCGGGGACAGGGGAATTCACCCCTCCACTTT. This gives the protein CASSRGQGNSPLHF.

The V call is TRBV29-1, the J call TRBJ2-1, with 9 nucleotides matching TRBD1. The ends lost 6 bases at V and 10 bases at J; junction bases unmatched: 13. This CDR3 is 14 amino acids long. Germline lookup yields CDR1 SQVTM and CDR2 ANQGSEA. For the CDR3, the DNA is TGCAGCGTCTTCGGGACAGGGCTCTCGAACGAGCAGTTCTTC. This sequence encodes CSVFGTGLSNEQFF.

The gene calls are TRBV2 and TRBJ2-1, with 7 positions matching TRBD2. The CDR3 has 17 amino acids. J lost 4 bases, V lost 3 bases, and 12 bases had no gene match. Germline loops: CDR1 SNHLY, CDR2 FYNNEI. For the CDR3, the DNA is TGTGCCAGCAGTGATCTTGGGCTAGCGGTGAATTACAATGAGCAGTTCTTC. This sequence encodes CASSDLGLAVNYNEQFF.

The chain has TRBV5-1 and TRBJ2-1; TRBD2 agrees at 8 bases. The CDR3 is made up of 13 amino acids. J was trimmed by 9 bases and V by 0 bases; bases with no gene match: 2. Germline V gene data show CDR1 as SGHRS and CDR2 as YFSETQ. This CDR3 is CASSLAAGGEQFF. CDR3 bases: TGCGCCAGCAGCTTGGCGGCGGGGGGTGAGCAGTTCTTC.

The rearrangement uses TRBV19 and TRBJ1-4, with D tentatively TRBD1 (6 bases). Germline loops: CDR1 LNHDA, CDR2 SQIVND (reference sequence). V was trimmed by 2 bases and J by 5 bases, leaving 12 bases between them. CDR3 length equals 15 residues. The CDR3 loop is CASSIPTGRNEKLFF. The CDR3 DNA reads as TGTGCCAGTAGTATACCGACAGGAAGAAATGAAAAACTGTTTTTT.

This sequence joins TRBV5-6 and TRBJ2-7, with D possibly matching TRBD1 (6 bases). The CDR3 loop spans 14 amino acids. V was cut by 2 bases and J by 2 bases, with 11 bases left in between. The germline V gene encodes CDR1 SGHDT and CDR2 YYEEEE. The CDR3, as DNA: TGTGCCAGCAGCTTTCACAGGGCCCCCTACGAGCAGTACTTC. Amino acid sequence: CASSFHRAPYEQYF.

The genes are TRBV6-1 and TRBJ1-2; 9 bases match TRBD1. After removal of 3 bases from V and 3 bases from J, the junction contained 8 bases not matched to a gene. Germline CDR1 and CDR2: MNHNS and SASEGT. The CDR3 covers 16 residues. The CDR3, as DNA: TGTGCCAGCAGTGAGAAAAGGACAGGGGAGGACTATGGCTACACCTTC. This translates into CASSEKRTGEDYGYTF.

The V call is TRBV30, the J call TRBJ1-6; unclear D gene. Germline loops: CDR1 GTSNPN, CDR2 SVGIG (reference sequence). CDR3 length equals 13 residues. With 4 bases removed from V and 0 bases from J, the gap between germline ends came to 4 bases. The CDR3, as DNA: TGTGCCTGGATGAGCTCCTATAATTCACCCCTCCACTTT. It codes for CAWMSSYNSPLHF.

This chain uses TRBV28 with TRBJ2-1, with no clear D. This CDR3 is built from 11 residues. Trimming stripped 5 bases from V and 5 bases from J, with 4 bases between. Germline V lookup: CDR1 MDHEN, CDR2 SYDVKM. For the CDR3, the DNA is TGTGCCAGCAGTGGCAACAATGAGCAGTTCTTC. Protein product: CASSGNNEQFF. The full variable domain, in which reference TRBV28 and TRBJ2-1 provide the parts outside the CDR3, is DVKVTQSSRYLVKRTGEKVFLECVQDMDHENMFWYRQDPGLGLRLIYFSYDVKMKEKGDIPEGYSVSREKKERFSLILESASTNQTSMYLCASSGNNEQFFGPGTRLTVL.

Written as DNA, the CDR3 is TGTGCCAGCAGACCCATAGGGTCAGGGAACGAGCAGTACTTC. Translation: CASRPIGSGNEQYF. The V gene is TRBV5-6, the J gene TRBJ2-7, with D maybe TRBD1 (5 bases). Deletions cut 5 bases from V and 5 bases from J, with 17 bases between. Looked up from germline, CDR1 is SGHDT and CDR2 is YYEEEE. This CDR3 contains 14 residues.

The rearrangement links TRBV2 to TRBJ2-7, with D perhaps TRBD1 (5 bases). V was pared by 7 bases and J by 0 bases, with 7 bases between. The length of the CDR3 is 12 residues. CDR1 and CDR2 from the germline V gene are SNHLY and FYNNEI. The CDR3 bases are TGTGCCAGCACGACAGACTCCTACGAGCAGTACTTC. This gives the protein CASTTDSYEQYF.

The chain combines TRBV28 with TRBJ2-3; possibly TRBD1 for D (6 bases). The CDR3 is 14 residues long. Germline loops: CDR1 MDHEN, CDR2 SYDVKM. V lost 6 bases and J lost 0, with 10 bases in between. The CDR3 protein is CASRKTGSTDTQYF. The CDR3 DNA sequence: TGTGCCAGCAGGAAAACAGGGAGCACAGATACGCAGTATTTT.

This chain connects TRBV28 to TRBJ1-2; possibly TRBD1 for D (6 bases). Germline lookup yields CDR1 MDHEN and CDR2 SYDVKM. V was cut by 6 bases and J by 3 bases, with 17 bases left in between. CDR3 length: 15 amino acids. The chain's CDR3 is CASSPLQGSYYGYTF. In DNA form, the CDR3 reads TGTGCCAGCAGCCCCCTACAGGGAAGCTACTATGGCTACACCTTC.